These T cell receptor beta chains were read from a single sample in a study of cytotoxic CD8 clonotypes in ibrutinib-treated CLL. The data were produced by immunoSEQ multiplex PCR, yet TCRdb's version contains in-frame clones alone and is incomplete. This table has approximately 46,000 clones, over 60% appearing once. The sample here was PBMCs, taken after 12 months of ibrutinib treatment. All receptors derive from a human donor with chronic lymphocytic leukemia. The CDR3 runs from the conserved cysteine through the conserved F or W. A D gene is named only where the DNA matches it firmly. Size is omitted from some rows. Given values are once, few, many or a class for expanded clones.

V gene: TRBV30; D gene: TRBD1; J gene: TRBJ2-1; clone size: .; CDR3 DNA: TGTGCCTGGAGTGGCGGGACAGGGCAAGGAAATGAGCAGTTCTTC; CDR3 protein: CAWSGGTGQGNEQFF
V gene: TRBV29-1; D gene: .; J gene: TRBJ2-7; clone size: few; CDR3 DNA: TGCAGCGTTGGGACAGACAATTCCGGCTACGAGCAGTACTTC; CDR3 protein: CSVGTDNSGYEQYF
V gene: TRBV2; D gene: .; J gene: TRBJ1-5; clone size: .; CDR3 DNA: TGTGCCAGCACCACACTCAATCAGCCCCAGCATTTT; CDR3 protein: CASTTLNQPQHF
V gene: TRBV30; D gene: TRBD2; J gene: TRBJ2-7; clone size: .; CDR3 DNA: TGTGCCTGGAACAAAGAGACACTAGCGGGAGGATACGAGCAGTACTTC; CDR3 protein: CAWNKETLAGGYEQYF
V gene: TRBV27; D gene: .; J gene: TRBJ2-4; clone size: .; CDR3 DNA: TGTGCCAGCAGTCGAACACCGGGCTGGGCTGGCAAAAACATTCAGTACTTC; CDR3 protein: CASSRTPGWAGKNIQYF
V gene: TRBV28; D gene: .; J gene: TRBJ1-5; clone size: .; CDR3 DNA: TGTGCCAGCAGTTTTTCGCGGGGAATACAGCCCCAGCATTTT; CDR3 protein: CASSFSRGIQPQHF
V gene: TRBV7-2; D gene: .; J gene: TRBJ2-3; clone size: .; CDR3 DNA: TGTGCCAGCAGATCCACTAGAGTCGGTTCAGATACGCAGTATTTT; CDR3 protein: CASRSTRVGSDTQYF
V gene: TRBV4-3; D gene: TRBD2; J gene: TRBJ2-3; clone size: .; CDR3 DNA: TGCGCCAGCAGCCAAGATCGGGCTAGCGGGCCGGATACGCAGTATTTT; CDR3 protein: CASSQDRASGPDTQYF
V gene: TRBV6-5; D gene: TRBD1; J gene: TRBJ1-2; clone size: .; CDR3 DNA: TGTGCCAGCAGTTTCTGGACAGGGGTGTACTATGGCTACACCTTC; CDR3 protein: CASSFWTGVYYGYTF
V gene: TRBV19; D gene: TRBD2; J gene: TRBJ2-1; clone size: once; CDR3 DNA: TGTGCCAGTAGTATCAACGGGAGGGAGGTCAATGAGCAGTTCTTC; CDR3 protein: CASSINGREVNEQFF
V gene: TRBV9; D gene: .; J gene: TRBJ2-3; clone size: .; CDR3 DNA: TGTGCCAGCAGCGTAGGCGTGACCCATACGCAGTATTTT; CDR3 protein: CASSVGVTHTQYF
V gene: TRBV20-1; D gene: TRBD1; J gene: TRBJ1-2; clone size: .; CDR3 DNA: TGCAGTGCTTACGACAGGGGAAGCTACACCTTC; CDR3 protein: CSAYDRGSYTF
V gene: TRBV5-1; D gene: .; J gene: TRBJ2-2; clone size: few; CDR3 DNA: TGCGCCAGCAGCTGGGGGACTTACACCGGGGAGCTGTTTTTT; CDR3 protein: CASSWGTYTGELFF
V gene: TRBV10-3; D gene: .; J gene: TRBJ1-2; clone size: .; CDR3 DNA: TGTGCCATCAGTGACCCGGACGGCTATGGCTACACCTTC; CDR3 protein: CAISDPDGYGYTF
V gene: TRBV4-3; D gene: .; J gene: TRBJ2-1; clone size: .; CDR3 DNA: TGCGCCAGCAGCCAAGATACAGTGAAGTACAATGAGCAGTTCTTC; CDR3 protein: CASSQDTVKYNEQFF
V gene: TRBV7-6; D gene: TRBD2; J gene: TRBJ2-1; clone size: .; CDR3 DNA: TGTGCCAGCAGCTTAGCGGGAGGGGGACTAGCGGGACAAAATGAGCAGTTCTTC; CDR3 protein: CASSLAGGGLAGQNEQFF
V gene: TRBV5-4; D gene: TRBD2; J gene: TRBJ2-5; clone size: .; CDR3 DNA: TGTGCCAGCAGCTCCTATAGCGGGAGAGAGACCCAGTACTTC; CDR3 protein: CASSSYSGRETQYF
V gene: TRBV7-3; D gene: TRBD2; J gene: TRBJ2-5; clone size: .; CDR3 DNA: TGTGCCAGCAGCGACGGAGCGGGAGGGCCAAAGTACTTC; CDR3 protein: CASSDGAGGPKYF
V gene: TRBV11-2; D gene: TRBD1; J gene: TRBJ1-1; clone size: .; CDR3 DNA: TGTGCCAGCAGCTTAGGACAGGGGAACACTGAAGCTTTCTTT; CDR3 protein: CASSLGQGNTEAFF
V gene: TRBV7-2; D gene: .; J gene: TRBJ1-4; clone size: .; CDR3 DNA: TGTGCCAGCAGCCCCGGGGACTGGGTAACTAATGAAAAACTGTTTTTT; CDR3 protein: CASSPGDWVTNEKLFF
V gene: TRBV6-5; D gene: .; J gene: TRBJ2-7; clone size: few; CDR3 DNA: TGTGCCAGCACCAAGGGGCGCGAGCAGTACTTC; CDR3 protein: CASTKGREQYF
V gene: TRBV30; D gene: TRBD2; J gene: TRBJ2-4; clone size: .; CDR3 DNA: TGTGCCTGGAGCCGCGGCGGAGCGGGAGTAAACATTCAGTACTTC; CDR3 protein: CAWSRGGAGVNIQYF
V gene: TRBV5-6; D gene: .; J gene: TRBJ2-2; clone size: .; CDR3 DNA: TGTGCCAGCAGGCAGGAAAAATTACTACAGGGAATCACCGGGGAGCTGTTTTTT; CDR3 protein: CASRQEKLLQGITGELFF
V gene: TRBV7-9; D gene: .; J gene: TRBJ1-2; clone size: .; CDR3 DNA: TGTGCCAGCAGCATCGGGACACAGGGCTACACCTTC; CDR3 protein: CASSIGTQGYTF
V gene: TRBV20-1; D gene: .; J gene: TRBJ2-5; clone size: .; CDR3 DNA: TGCAGTGTGCTACAAGAGACCCAGTACTTC; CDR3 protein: CSVLQETQYF
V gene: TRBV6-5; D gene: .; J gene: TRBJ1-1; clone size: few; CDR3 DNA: TGTGCCAGCAGCTCCGACACGAACACTGAAGCTTTCTTT; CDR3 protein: CASSSDTNTEAFF
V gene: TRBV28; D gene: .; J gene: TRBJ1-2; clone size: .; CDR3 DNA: TGTGCCAGCGGGAGGGCCGGTCGGGGCTACACCTTC; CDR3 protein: CASGRAGRGYTF
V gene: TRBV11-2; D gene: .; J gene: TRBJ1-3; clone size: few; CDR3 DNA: TGTGCCAGCAGCCGCCCTTTGTCTGGAAACACCATATATTTT; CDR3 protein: CASSRPLSGNTIYF
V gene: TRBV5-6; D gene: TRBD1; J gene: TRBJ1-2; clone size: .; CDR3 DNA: TGTGCCAGCAGCGAGACAGGGGCGGCTATTGTAGACTATGGCTACACCTTC; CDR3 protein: CASSETGAAIVDYGYTF
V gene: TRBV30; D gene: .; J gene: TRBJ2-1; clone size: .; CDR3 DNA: TGTGCCATCTCTAGCGACTCCTACAATGAGCAGTTCTTC; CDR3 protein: CAISSDSYNEQFF
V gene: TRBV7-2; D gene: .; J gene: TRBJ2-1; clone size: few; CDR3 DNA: TGTGCCAGCAGCGTGAGCGAGGGGTACAATGAGCAGTTCTTC; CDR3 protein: CASSVSEGYNEQFF